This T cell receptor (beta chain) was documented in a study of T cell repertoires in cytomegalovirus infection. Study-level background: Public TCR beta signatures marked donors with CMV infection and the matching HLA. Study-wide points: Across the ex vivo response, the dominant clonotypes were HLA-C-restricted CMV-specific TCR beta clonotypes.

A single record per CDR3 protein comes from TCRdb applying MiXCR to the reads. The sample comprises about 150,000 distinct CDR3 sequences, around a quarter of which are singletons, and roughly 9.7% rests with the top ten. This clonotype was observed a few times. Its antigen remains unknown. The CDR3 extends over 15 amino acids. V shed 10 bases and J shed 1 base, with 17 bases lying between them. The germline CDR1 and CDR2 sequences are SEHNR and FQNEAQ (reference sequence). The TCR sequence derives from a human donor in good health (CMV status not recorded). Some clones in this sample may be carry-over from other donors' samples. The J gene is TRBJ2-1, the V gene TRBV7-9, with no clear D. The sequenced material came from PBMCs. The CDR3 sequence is CAITLYLGSYNEQFF. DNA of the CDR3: TGTGCCATTACGCTATATCTCGGATCCTACAATGAGCAGTTCTTC.